This section outlines one T cell receptor (beta chain) sequence together with its context. Its antigen is as yet unknown. This record comes from a study of blood T cells in healthy people across ages. A sample-barcoded 5' primer and a J-beta primer mix were used in a second PCR of roughly 7 to 11 cycles. Every sample produced at least 2.5 million CDR3-containing paired-end reads. TCRdb fed the 5' RACE reads into MiXCR, producing one record per CDR3 protein. Found here are 2 million or so distinct CDR3 sequences, about 50% of them singletons; the top ten hold approximately 2.1%. V lost 8 bases and J lost 6, with 11 bases in between. This CDR3 is 13 amino acids long. Points from the study as a whole: Diversity of TCR beta correlated strongly with naive T cell percentage. Older individuals had lower TCR beta diversity per million T cells (the decline was roughly linear).

Sequencing input: blood. This rearrangement joins TRBV12-3 or TRBV12-4 to TRBJ1-6; tentative D call: TRBD1 (5 bases). The origin of this receptor is a middle-aged woman in good health. Here the CDR3 DNA reads TGTGCCAGCTCGCAGGGAAGTAATTCACCCCTCCACTTT. This sequence encodes CASSQGSNSPLHF.